The clone carrying this TCR beta chain was counted ten times or more. This sample is part of a study of neurological immune-mediated disorders. MiXCR, applied by TCRdb to the 5' RACE reads, yields one record per CDR3 protein. The repertoire has 90,000 to 100,000 distinct CDR3 sequences, approximately 3.3% of them found once; the top ten carry around 6%. This CDR3 has 12 residues. Trimming removed 4 bases from V and 5 bases from J, with 11 bases in between. CDR1 is SQVTM and CDR2 is ANQGSEA in the germline V gene. The source is a woman younger than 35 with multiple sclerosis. Sequenced input: PBMCs. This sequence joins TRBV29-1 and TRBJ2-5, with D unclear. CDR3 amino acids: CSVGPNGETQYF. In DNA, the CDR3 is TGCAGCGTTGGTCCTAATGGGGAGACCCAGTACTTC.